The rows below give T cell receptor beta chains drawn from one sample of a study of shared clonotypes between healthy human individuals. Generated by immunoSEQ multiplex PCR, the TCRdb table keeps only in-frame clones and is missing some. The table has approximately 2,200,000 clones, just over 90% seen once; the top ten hold under 2%. Sequencing was done on a sample of naive CD8+ T cells from PBMCs. Receptors were obtained from a man between 18 and 35 years old in good health. Some clones in this sample may be carry-over from other donors' samples. CDR3s leave out the opening cysteine and the closing phenylalanine or tryptophan. Size tells how often a clone was seen (once, few, many) or the class of an expanded clone, and some rows leave it out.

>TRBV5-1|NA
ASSPARPSNNEQF
>TRBV27|NA
ASSATGGGTGELF
>TRBV9|NA
ASSPPTYEQY
>TRBV7-8|NA
ASSPAGAARAGNTIY
>TRBV10-1|once
ASRSIVAQGRYEKLF
>TRBV6-1|NA
ASRPRTGATGELF
>TRBV14|NA
ASSQAVSVRYNEQF
>TRBV10-3|NA
AIRGQGGDKAF
>TRBV12-5|NA
ASGPTDRGYGYT
>TRBV7-9|NA
ASSLVPYEQY
>TRBV11-1|NA
ASSSWDSERSSPLH
>TRBV5-4|once
ASSLGDRPNYGYT
>TRBV29-1|NA
SAGLQEQF
>TRBV7-2|NA
ASSSPIHSYEQY
>TRBV6-5|NA
ASSYGQGSYNEQF
>TRBV27|NA
ASSLLLGSGSGEQY
>TRBV27|once
ASSPLAASGLSAYEQY
>TRBV6-1|NA
ASLPYGTGELF
>TRBV19|once
ASSILGLAGDTDTQY
>TRBV6-6|once
ASSFGTGEQY
>TRBV7-9|once
ASTDRARGTEAF
>TRBV29-1|NA
SVETSGRITDTQY
>TRBV28|NA
ASSLFRGRGEQY
>TRBV28|NA
ASSTRMAATGELF
>TRBV4-3|NA
ASSQRTGGEETQY
>TRBV28|NA
ASSLGGRTYGYT
>TRBV29-1|NA
SVDRVETQY
>TRBV7-9|NA
ASSQASRLAGEEQY
>TRBV11-2|NA
ASRLKGGNEQF
>TRBV4-1|few
ASSQGPGVTNSNQPQH
>TRBV15|NA
ATSRVVQGWNQPQH
>TRBV7-2|NA
ASSLVGHVYEQY
>TRBV9|NA
ASSVVGSSYEQY
>TRBV7-3|NA
ASSLGLASEQY
>TRBV11-2|few
ASSLDPGSYEQY
>TRBV4-1|NA
ASSQSQALGEQY
>TRBV27|NA
ASSLSGSSYNEQF
>TRBV14|few
ASSQDRMTEAF
>TRBV4-3|once
ASSQVRAGPYEQY
>TRBV28|NA
ASTFRARVDTQY
>TRBV27|once
ASSVTIGTGDRTQY
>TRBV27|NA
ASSLGAVDEQF
>TRBV9|NA
ASSVAGTSVNEQY
>TRBV27|NA
ASSWVTGHEQF
>TRBV11-2|NA
ASSLLGMNTEAF
>TRBV6-5|NA
ASNKEGPGDIQY
>TRBV27|NA
ASRSGQGWVNQPQH
>TRBV23-1|NA
ASRLPGPTYEQY
>TRBV18|NA
ASSPPSGGTYEQY
>TRBV7-9|once
ASSPLGDSSGSYEQY